This T cell receptor beta chain was obtained from a study of blood T cell repertoires in COVID-19 (dated by TCRdb to between 2020 and 2021). In terms of the full investigation: Samples covering the acute and convalescent phases of COVID-19 were provided by collaborators in the United States, Italy and Spain. The material from the prospective study consisted of cDNA or gDNA derived from T cells, B-cell-depleted T cells, or PBMCs. Deeply sampled blood TCRbeta repertoires from subjects exposed to, actively infected with, or recovered from COVID-19 were included in the dataset. A freely available public database, intended as a resource for researchers studying the immune response to SARS-CoV-2, is where the repertoires were released. The samples were drawn from the first 160 participants of the ongoing ImmuneRACE study and from 1,254 subjects provided by 6 global collaborators. Sample metadata almost always included a de-identified subject ID, COVID-19 status, age in years and sex. Where available, HLA class I and class II types were taken from metadata supplied by the sample provider and were not determined by assay-based typing. Study-wide findings and limitations: How much clinical and demographic metadata was included differed by source and by participant, and the metadata was provided uncurated.

TCRbeta CDR3 regions were amplified from genomic DNA using the immunoSEQ Assay, a bias-controlled multiplex PCR. In the authors' own workflow: The number of nucleated cells in each sample was estimated by amplification of reference gene primers within the assay. To quantify the absolute abundance of each unique TCRbeta CDR3 rearrangement, sequence reads were collapsed and filtered. For each sample, productive Simpson clonality was calculated by taking the square root of Simpson's diversity index across productive rearrangements. In its TCRdb copy, this immuneACCESS table keeps in-frame sequences only and misses some clones. Where compared with another copy, unresolved V genes explain less than half of these, and the others have no known cause. D and trimming come from the DNA, and the V and J calls and clone size come from that table. The sample has around 100,000 clones on record, 75% to 90% of them singletons. The top ten clones comprise more than 14% of the sample.

This clone was seen more than once but under ten times. The specificity of this receptor is unknown. Per-base qualities were not stored, and no clone one base away is much larger. Whole blood was collected in K2EDTA tubes by collaborating institutions according to the institutions' own protocols. For TCRbeta analysis, collaborator samples were shipped as frozen whole blood, as isolated PBMCs, or as DNA extracted from either sample type. Clipping removes 2 bases from V and 1 base from J, with 0 as the unmatched junction base count. The CDR3 covers 15 residues, taking in both the cysteine and the phenylalanine. Left in the record is the CDR3 DNA by itself, 45 bases read in frame from the first base. The germline V gene (reference sequence) supplies CDR1 WNHNN and CDR2 SYGVQD.

Sequencing was carried out using peripheral blood. This clonotype was obtained from a man aged 50-60 years with acute or convalescent COVID-19. The chain uses TRBV10-1 and TRBJ2-2; TRBD1 agrees with 8 junctional bases. The nucleotides read TGCGCCAGCAGTGAGGGACAGGGGAACACCGGGGAGCTGTTTTTT. This translates into CASSEGQGNTGELFF.